The 3 T cell receptor beta chains listed next were all sequenced from one sample in a study of blood T cell repertoires in COVID-19. Libraries were prepared by immunoSEQ multiplex PCR; TCRdb keeps only in-frame clonotypes and omits some of them. The sample consists of about 190,000 clones, around 80% of them appearing once. The sample was PBMCs or T cells enriched from blood (not recorded which). These TCRs come from a woman aged 45-59 years with acute COVID-19.

The rearrangement links TRBV11-2 to TRBJ1-5, with a weak D call TRBD1 (6 bases). Germline CDR1 reads SGHAT; CDR2 reads FQNNGV. This CDR3 is 14 amino acids long. Trimming stripped 4 bases from V and 4 bases from J, with 11 bases between. CDR3 protein: CASSYGTPNQPQHF. CDR3 nucleotide sequence: TGTGCCAGCAGCTACGGGACACCAAATCAGCCCCAGCATTTT.

The chain employs TRBV7-8 and TRBJ2-5, with 7 bases lining up with TRBD1. The junction had 5 bases not matched to a gene; V was cut back by 5 bases and J by 2 bases. Germline values: CDR1 SGHVS, CDR2 FQNEAQ. This CDR3 contains 14 residues. In nucleotides, the CDR3 is TGTGCCAGCAGCGGCAGGGACAGACAAGAGACCCAGTACTTC. Its translation: CASSGRDRQETQYF. Together with reference TRBV7-8 and TRBJ2-5, the CDR3 gives the full variable domain: GAGVSQSPRYKVAKRGQDVALRCDPISGHVSLFWYQQALGQGPEFLTYFQNEAQLDKSGLPSDRFFAERPEGSVSTLKIQRTQQEDSAVYLCASSGRDRQETQYFGPGTRLLVL.

This sequence joins TRBV28 and TRBJ1-5; D uncertain. Between the trimmed V and J ends, which lost 2 bases and 4 bases, there was a span of 9 bases. The CDR3 runs to 14 residues. Germline CDR1 reads MDHEN; CDR2 reads SYDVKM. The chain's CDR3 is CASSLARGNQPQHF. The CDR3 DNA follows: TGTGCCAGCAGTTTAGCCCGGGGTAATCAGCCCCAGCATTTT.